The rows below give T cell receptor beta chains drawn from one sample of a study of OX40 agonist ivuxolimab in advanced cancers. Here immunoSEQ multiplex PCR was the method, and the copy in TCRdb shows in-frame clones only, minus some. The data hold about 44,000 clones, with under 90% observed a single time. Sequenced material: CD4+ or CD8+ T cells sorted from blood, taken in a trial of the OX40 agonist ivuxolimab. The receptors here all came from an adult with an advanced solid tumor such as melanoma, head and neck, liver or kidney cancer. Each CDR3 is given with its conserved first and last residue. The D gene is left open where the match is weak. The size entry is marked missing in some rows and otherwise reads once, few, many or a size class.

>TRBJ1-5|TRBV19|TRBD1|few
CASSPRDRGGQPQHF
TGTGCCAGTAGTCCCCGGGACAGGGGAGGTCAGCCCCAGCATTTT
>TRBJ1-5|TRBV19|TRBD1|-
CASRGTGVSNQPQHF
TGTGCCAGTAGGGGGACAGGGGTATCGAATCAGCCCCAGCATTTT
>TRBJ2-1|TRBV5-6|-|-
CASSPAVGEQFF
TGTGCCAGCAGCCCGGCCGTGGGTGAGCAGTTCTTC
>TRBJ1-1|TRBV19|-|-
CASTDRTEAFF
TGTGCCAGTACCGACAGGACTGAAGCTTTCTTT
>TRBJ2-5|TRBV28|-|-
CASSTRASQYF
TGTGCCAGCAGCACCCGGGCATCCCAGTACTTC
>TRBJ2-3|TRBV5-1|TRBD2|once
CASSRTSGTGTDTQYF
TGCGCCAGCAGCCGGACTAGCGGGACGGGCACAGATACGCAGTATTTT
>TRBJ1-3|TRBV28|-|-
CASTLEGRVSSGNTIYF
TGTGCCAGCACTCTCGAGGGGAGGGTTTCCTCTGGAAACACCATATATTTT
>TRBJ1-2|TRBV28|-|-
CAISDSGTLLPRGYTF
TGTGCCATCTCTGACAGCGGAACGCTCCTACCTCGGGGCTACACCTTC
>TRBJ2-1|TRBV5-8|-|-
CASRDYNEQFF
TGTGCCAGCAGGGACTACAATGAGCAGTTCTTC
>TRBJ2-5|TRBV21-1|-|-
CASSKEGRDRVQETQYF
TGTGCCAGCAGCAAAGAGGGGCGGGACAGGGTACAAGAGACCCAGTACTTC
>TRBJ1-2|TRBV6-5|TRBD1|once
CASNPGQGNRGYTF
TGTGCCAGCAACCCGGGACAGGGGAATCGTGGCTACACCTTC
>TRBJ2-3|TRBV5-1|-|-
CASTSSTDTQYF
TGCGCCAGCACCTCAAGCACAGATACGCAGTATTTT
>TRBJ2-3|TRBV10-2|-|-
CASGKGVVVTDTQYF
TGCGCCAGCGGAAAAGGGGTGGTTGTTACAGATACGCAGTATTTT
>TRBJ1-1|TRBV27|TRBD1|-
CASSPGQGGTEAFF
TGTGCCAGCAGTCCGGGACAGGGGGGGACTGAAGCTTTCTTT
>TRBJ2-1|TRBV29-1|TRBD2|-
CSVGGDMMGLAGYYNEQFF
TGCAGCGTTGGGGGGGACATGATGGGACTAGCGGGATACTACAATGAGCAGTTCTTC
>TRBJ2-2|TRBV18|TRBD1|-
CASSQFGQVGTGELFF
TGTGCCAGCTCACAATTTGGACAGGTTGGGACCGGGGAGCTGTTTTTT
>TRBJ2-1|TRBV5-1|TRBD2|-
CASSYLTGGNNEQFF
TGCGCCAGCAGCTACCTGACGGGAGGAAACAATGAGCAGTTCTTC
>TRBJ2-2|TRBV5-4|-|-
CASSLSGTGELFF
TGTGCCAGCAGCCTGTCGGGAACCGGGGAGCTGTTTTTT
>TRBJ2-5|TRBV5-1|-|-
CASSLAGITQETQYF
TGCGCCAGCAGCTTGGCAGGGATTACTCAAGAGACCCAGTACTTC
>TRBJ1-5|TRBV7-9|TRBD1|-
CASRQGYQPQHF
TGTGCCAGCAGACAGGGGTATCAGCCCCAGCATTTT
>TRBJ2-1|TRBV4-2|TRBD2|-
CASSQVMTSGSYNEQFF
TGTGCCAGCAGCCAAGTTATGACTAGCGGGAGTTACAATGAGCAGTTCTTC
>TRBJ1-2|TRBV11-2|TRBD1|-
CASTGTGGAGGYTF
TGTGCCAGCACCGGGACAGGGGGCGCAGGTGGCTACACCTTC
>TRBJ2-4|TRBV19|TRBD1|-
CASSRQGADNIQYF
TGTGCCAGTAGTAGACAGGGGGCAGATAACATTCAGTACTTC